The 32 T cell receptor beta chains listed next were all sequenced from one sample in a study of CD8+ T cells in alopecia areata. Reverse transcribed after extraction, RNA yielded cDNA as the sequencing template. TCRdb's table, derived via immunoSEQ multiplex PCR, lists solely in-frame clones and lacks some. Of about 150,000 clones detected, more than 45% appear once; the ten largest clones hold approximately 19%. This sample comprised CD8+ T cells sorted from blood, obtained at week 0. The receptors stem from a human donor with alopecia areata.

For this clone: Other DNA sequences within the sample encode an identical CDR3. The chain joins TRBV29-1 to TRBJ2-3; D gene uncertain. Germline V lookup: CDR1 SQVTM, CDR2 ANQGSEA. Trimming pared 1 base from V and 0 bases from J, leaving 2 bases between. The CDR3 consists of 12 residues. CDR3 region: CSVEASTDTQYF. The CDR3 DNA reads TGCAGCGTTGAAGCCAGCACAGATACGCAGTATTTT.

The chain has TRBV5-4 and TRBJ2-1; D might be TRBD1 (5 bases). The V end was cut by 3 bases, the J end by 3 bases, with 7 bases between. The germline CDR1 and CDR2 sequences are SGHNT and YYREEE (reference sequence). There are 13 residues in the CDR3. The CDR3 spells CASSSDSYNEQFF. The CDR3 coding sequence is TGTGCCAGCAGCTCCGACAGCTACAATGAGCAGTTCTTC.

The CDR3: CASSRGEGDQPQHF. DNA of the CDR3: TGTGCCAGCTCAAGAGGGGAGGGCGATCAGCCCCAGCATTTT. The chain combines TRBV25-1 with TRBJ1-5, with D tentatively TRBD1 (5 bases). The CDR3 covers 14 residues. The V gene's germline CDR1 is MGHDK and CDR2 SYGVNS. V was trimmed by 8 bases and J by 5 bases, leaving 16 bases between them. The whole variable domain, filled in from reference TRBV25-1 and TRBJ1-5, reads EADIYQTPRYLVIGTGKKITLECSQTMGHDKMYWYQQDPGMELHLIHYSYGVNSTEKGDLSSESTVSRIRTEHFPLTLESARPSHTSQYLCASSRGEGDQPQHFGDGTRLSIL.

The chain combines TRBV2 with TRBJ1-4; 7 nucleotides line up with TRBD1. This CDR3 region has 17 residues. The V and J ends lost 2 bases and 0 bases, in that order; junction bases with no gene match: 6. CDR1 is SNHLY and CDR2 is FYNNEI in the germline V gene. This chain's CDR3 is CASSERGPTATNEKLFF. For the CDR3, the DNA is TGTGCCAGCAGTGAAAGGGGGCCCACTGCAACTAATGAAAAACTGTTTTTT.

This clone was recorded at least ten times. The chain uses TRBV6-6 and TRBJ2-2, with a possible D match to TRBD1 (6 bases). The CDR3 is made up of 15 amino acids. V lost 5 bases, J lost 1 base, and 11 bases lay in between. CDR1 and CDR2 (germline): MNHNY, SVGAGI (reference sequence). In DNA form, the CDR3 reads TGTGCCAGCAGTGACACAGGGAAGAACACCGGGGAGCTGTTTTTT. This translates into CASSDTGKNTGELFF.

The CDR3, as DNA: TGTGCCAGCAGTCCGACGAACACTGAAGCTTTCTTT. Encoded protein: CASSPTNTEAFF. The chain joins TRBV13 to TRBJ1-1; D is unclear. V lost 6 bases and J 1 base, leaving 6 bases between the germline ends. Germline CDR1 is PRHDT and CDR2 is FYEKMQ (reference sequence). The CDR3 length is 12 residues.

The chain couples TRBV30 to TRBJ1-1; D gene ambiguous. Trimming left V 2 bases short and J 1 base short, with 8 bases between. The length of the CDR3 is 13 residues. The germline V gene has CDR1 GTSNPN and CDR2 SVGIG (reference sequence). DNA for the CDR3: TGTGCCTGGAGTCCAACCGGGAACACTGAAGCTTTCTTT. Residues: CAWSPTGNTEAFF.

This chain connects TRBV29-1 to TRBJ1-4; no reliable D call. With 0 bases removed from V and 0 bases from J, the gap between germline ends came to 8 bases. CDR1 SQVTM and CDR2 ANQGSEA come from the germline V gene. This CDR3 is 15 amino acids long. The CDR3 sequence: CSVEDTSATNEKLFF. The DNA for the CDR3 is TGCAGCGTTGAAGATACCAGTGCAACTAATGAAAAACTGTTTTTT.

The genes are TRBV29-1 and TRBJ1-1; the D is unclear. Germline V CDR1 and CDR2: SQVTM, ANQGSEA. V dropped 1 base and J dropped 1 base, with 7 bases sitting between them. The CDR3 sequence is 13 residues long. CDR3 amino acids: CSVEGNSNTEAFF. The CDR3 nucleotides read TGCAGCGTTGAAGGTAACTCGAACACTGAAGCTTTCTTT.

This chain connects TRBV2 to TRBJ2-2; no reliable D call. The germline V and J ends were trimmed by 2 bases and 2 bases, with 12 bases remaining between them. Looked up from germline, CDR1 is SNHLY and CDR2 is FYNNEI. The CDR3 runs 16 residues. CDR3 in amino acids: CASSELLDSNTGELFF. CDR3 DNA sequence: TGTGCCAGCAGTGAATTACTGGATTCCAACACCGGGGAGCTGTTTTTT.

This clone appeared a few times. This chain uses TRBV27 with TRBJ1-1, with 7 bases matching TRBD1. Germline trimming cut 8 bases from V and 0 bases from J; bases unmatched to any gene: 12. CDR3 length equals 16 residues. Germline CDR1 is MNHEY and CDR2 is SMNVEV (reference sequence). The CDR3 coding sequence is TGTGCCAGCGGCCGGGACAGAGCTCTATTGAACACTGAAGCTTTCTTT. It encodes CASGRDRALLNTEAFF.

The chain has TRBV13 and TRBJ2-1, with D possibly TRBD2 on 6 matching bases. Germline V gene lookup returns CDR1 PRHDT and CDR2 FYEKMQ (reference sequence). The V end was cut by 3 bases, the J end by 7 bases, with 13 bases between. This CDR3 is 14 amino acids long. For the CDR3, the DNA is TGTGCCAGCAGCTTGGGAGGACGGATGAATGAGCAGTTCTTC. It is translated as CASSLGGRMNEQFF.

This clone was found once. CDR3 in DNA: TGTGCCAGCAGCGGGGACAGGGTCAATCAGCCCCAGCATTTT. Its protein is CASSGDRVNQPQHF. V and J are TRBV7-9 and TRBJ1-5; TRBD1 matches at 9 bases. Germline CDR1 is SEHNR and CDR2 is FQNEAQ (reference sequence). This CDR3 region has 14 residues. The J segment lost 3 bases and the V segment lost 5 bases, leaving 2 bases of the junction unmatched.

The J gene is TRBJ2-3, the V gene TRBV6-1; maybe TRBD2 (5 bases). CDR3 length equals 16 residues. Trimming took off 1 base at V and 2 bases at J, with 13 bases between the two ends. CDR1 is MNHNS and CDR2 is SASEGT in the germline V gene. CDR3 coding DNA: TGTGCCAGCAGTGAAGGCTTGGGAGATCTCACAGATACGCAGTATTTT. It codes for CASSEGLGDLTDTQYF.

This clone was observed a few times. The chain links TRBV19 to TRBJ1-1; tentatively, D is TRBD1 (6 bases). The CDR3 length is 14 residues. Germline assignment: CDR1 LNHDA and CDR2 SQIVND (reference sequence). V lost 5 bases to trimming and J lost 4 bases, with 14 bases between them. This chain's CDR3 is CASSFNREITEAFF. CDR3 DNA sequence: TGTGCCAGTAGTTTCAACAGGGAAATCACTGAAGCTTTCTTT.

The chain is built from TRBV5-8 and TRBJ2-1, with 12 bases fitting TRBD2. The trim removed 1 base at V and 7 bases at J, leaving 3 bases unmatched. The CDR3 contains 15 residues. CDR1 SGHTS and CDR2 YDEGEE come from the germline V gene. The CDR3 loop is CASSLYTSGGNEQFF. DNA of the CDR3: TGTGCCAGCAGCTTGTATACTAGCGGGGGGAATGAGCAGTTCTTC.

This sequence joins TRBV30 and TRBJ1-1; D uncertain. The V end lost 6 bases, the J end lost 7 bases, and 12 bases lay between the germline ends. The CDR3 consists of 11 residues. CDR1 is GTSNPN and CDR2 is SVGIG in the germline V gene (reference sequence). The CDR3 DNA sequence: TGTGCCTGCTTGTCGGAGATTGAAGCTTTCTTT. Translating it yields CACLSEIEAFF.

V is TRBV6-5 and J is TRBJ1-5; possibly TRBD1 for D (5 bases). V lost 7 bases and J 7 bases, leaving 14 bases between the germline ends. The CDR3 loop spans 13 amino acids. Germline V gene data show CDR1 as MNHEY and CDR2 as SVGAGI. CDR3 coding DNA: TGTGCCAGCACGGGGGGAGGCGGGCAGCCCCAGCATTTT. Translating it yields CASTGGGGQPQHF.

A few counts support this clone. The chain has TRBV29-1 and TRBJ1-2, with D maybe TRBD1 (6 bases). V was clipped by 7 bases and J by 2 bases, with 14 bases between them. This CDR3 comprises 13 residues. Germline loops: CDR1 SQVTM, CDR2 ANQGSEA. CDR3 region: CSAFVDRNYGYTF. CDR3 sequence (DNA): TGCAGCGCCTTCGTAGACAGGAACTATGGCTACACCTTC.

This clone was counted only a few times. This chain connects TRBV6-4 to TRBJ2-2, with 7 bases lining up with TRBD1. There are 14 residues in the CDR3. Germline CDR1 and CDR2: MRHNA and SNTAGT. Trimming cost V 4 bases and J 7 bases; bases outside gene matches: 6. This CDR3 is CASSADREVGELFF. Written as DNA, the CDR3 is TGTGCCAGCAGTGCTGACAGGGAAGTCGGGGAGCTGTTTTTT.

The rearrangement joins TRBV7-9 to TRBJ2-1; 8 nucleotides agree with TRBD2. The germline CDR1 and CDR2 sequences are SEHNR and FQNEAQ (reference sequence). The V and J ends lost 2 bases and 3 bases, in that order; junction bases with no gene match: 0. The length of the CDR3 is 14 residues. As DNA, the CDR3 is TGTGCCAGCAGCTTACTAGCGGGCTACAATGAGCAGTTCTTC. Translating gives CASSLLAGYNEQFF.

The chain uses TRBV9 and TRBJ1-6, with 8 bases lining up with TRBD1. Germline values: CDR1 SGDLS, CDR2 YYNGEE. The CDR3 is 15 amino acids. The junction had 8 bases not matched to a gene; V was cut back by 4 bases and J by 8 bases. For the CDR3, the DNA is TGTGCCAGCAGCAACCGACAGGGGTTTTATTCACCCCTCCACTTT. Protein: CASSNRQGFYSPLHF.

The chain employs TRBV4-1 and TRBJ1-1; possible D gene TRBD1, 6 bases. The germline V and J ends were trimmed by 8 bases and 1 base, with 8 bases remaining between them. Germline V gives CDR1 MGHRA, CDR2 YSYEKL. The CDR3 contains 12 residues. The CDR3 nucleotides read TGCGCCAGCTTGGGACAGAACACTGAAGCTTTCTTT. This encodes CASLGQNTEAFF.

The chain carries TRBV13 and TRBJ1-1; 12 bases fit TRBD1. The V and J ends lost 7 bases and 7 bases, in that order; junction bases with no gene match: 7. The length of the CDR3 is 14 residues. CDR1 is PRHDT and CDR2 is FYEKMQ in the germline V gene (reference sequence). The CDR3 region is CASIRDRGPVEAFF. CDR3 bases: TGTGCCAGCATCCGGGACAGGGGGCCTGTTGAAGCTTTCTTT.

The chain has TRBV20-1 and TRBJ1-2; possible D gene TRBD1, 6 bases. Trimming stripped 7 bases from V and 6 bases from J, with 9 bases between. Germline V gene lookup returns CDR1 DFQATT and CDR2 SNEGSKA (reference sequence). This CDR3 has 10 residues. The chain's CDR3 is CSVRGDGYTF. In DNA form, the CDR3 reads TGCAGTGTCAGGGGCGATGGCTACACCTTC.

This clone showed up just once. The V call is TRBV30, the J call TRBJ1-2; D remains unclear. This CDR3 has 11 amino acids. The V and J ends lost 1 base and 6 bases respectively, with 6 bases between them. The germline V gene encodes CDR1 GTSNPN and CDR2 SVGIG (reference sequence). The CDR3 here is CAWSASDGYTF. As DNA, the CDR3 is TGTGCCTGGAGTGCTAGTGATGGCTACACCTTC.

The V call is TRBV30, the J call TRBJ2-1; no definite D call. With 5 bases removed from V and 8 bases from J, the gap between germline ends came to 4 bases. The CDR3 is made up of 9 amino acids. Germline V lookup: CDR1 GTSNPN, CDR2 SVGIG (reference sequence). CDR3 protein: CAWGDEQFF. Here the CDR3 DNA reads TGTGCCTGGGGAGATGAGCAGTTCTTC.

The CDR3 DNA is TGCGCCAGCAGCCAAGATTCAGGGGGCTTCGAAGCTTTCTTT. Translated: CASSQDSGGFEAFF. V usage is TRBV4-3 and J usage is TRBJ1-1, with TRBD1 matching 8 bases. Per germline, CDR1 LGHNA and CDR2 YSLEER. The CDR3 runs to 14 residues. The V gene end was trimmed by 0 bases and the J gene end by 8 bases; junction bases not matched to a gene: 5.

Concerning this clone: Lacking the conserved final phenylalanine or tryptophan, this CDR3 likely reflects a read error. The chain is built from TRBV30 and TRBJ2-7; D is ambiguous. The germline V and J ends were trimmed by 0 bases and 2 bases, with 11 bases remaining between them. Germline CDR1 is GTSNPN and CDR2 is SVGIG (reference sequence). CDR3 length: 14 residues. Written as DNA, the CDR3 is TGTGCCTGGAGTGTAGGAGCTGGTGCCTACGAGCAGTACCTC. Translated: CAWSVGAGAYEQYL.

This clone was detected only a few times. V usage is TRBV11-1 and J usage is TRBJ2-2, with D possibly matching TRBD1 (6 bases). V was shortened by 0 bases and J by 5 bases, with 16 bases between the two germline ends. CDR3 length: 17 residues. Germline CDR1 reads SGHAT; CDR2 reads FQDESV (reference sequence). CDR3 residues: CASSLAGTLRETGELFF. The CDR3 nucleotides are TGTGCCAGCAGCTTAGCGGGGACACTACGAGAGACCGGGGAGCTGTTTTTT.

This clone was seen more than once but under ten times. V is TRBV13 and J is TRBJ1-2; the D is unclear. The CDR3 covers 14 residues. In germline, CDR1 is PRHDT, CDR2 FYEKMQ (reference sequence). V shed 8 bases and J shed 4 bases, with 17 bases lying between them. In DNA, the CDR3 is TGTGCCAGCTCCAAAAGAGGAGTAGTCTATGGCTACACCTTC. It codes for CASSKRGVVYGYTF.

V gene TRBV9 combines with J gene TRBJ1-4, with a tentative D call TRBD1 (5 bases). Germline CDR1 reads SGDLS; CDR2 reads YYNGEE. The length of the CDR3 is 14 residues. Trimming took 2 bases from V and 7 from J, leaving 12 bases between them. The DNA of the CDR3 is TGTGCCAGCAGCGTGGACACGTCTGGTGAAAAACTGTTTTTT. It translates to CASSVDTSGEKLFF.